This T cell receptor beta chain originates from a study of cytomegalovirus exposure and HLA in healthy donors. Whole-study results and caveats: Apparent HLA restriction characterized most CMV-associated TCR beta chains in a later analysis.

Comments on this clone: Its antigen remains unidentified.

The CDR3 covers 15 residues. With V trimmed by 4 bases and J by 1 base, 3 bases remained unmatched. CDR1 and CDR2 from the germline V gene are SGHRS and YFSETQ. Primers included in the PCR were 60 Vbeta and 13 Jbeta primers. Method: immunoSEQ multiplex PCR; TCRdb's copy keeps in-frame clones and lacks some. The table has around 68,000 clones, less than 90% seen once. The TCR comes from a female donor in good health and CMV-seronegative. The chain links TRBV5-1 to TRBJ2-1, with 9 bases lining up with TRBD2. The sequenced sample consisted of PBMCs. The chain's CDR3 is CASSLSGGSYNEQFF. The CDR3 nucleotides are TGCGCCAGCAGCCTTAGCGGGGGATCCTACAATGAGCAGTTCTTC.